A selection of T cell receptor beta chains follows, all from one sample in a study of type 1 regulatory T cells. TCRdb called the reads again in MiXCR, with one record for every CDR3 protein. The table records approximately 77,000 distinct CDR3 sequences, less than 25% of them present only once. These TCRs are of unknown antigen specificity. The sequencing input was cultured type 1 regulatory T (Tr1) cells, either the whole culture or a sorted fraction (not recorded which). The receptors shown here come from a human donor in good health. CDR3s include the opening cysteine and the closing phenylalanine or tryptophan. D genes are given only for firm matches. Where a row states a size, it is once, few, many or the class of an expanded clone; other rows omit it.

size	V	D	J	DNA	CDR3
few	TRBV6-1	.	TRBJ1-2	TGTGCCAGCAATACAGGGAACTATGGCTACACCTTC	CASNTGNYGYTF
many	TRBV6-5	.	TRBJ2-7	TGTGCCAGCAGTTACGCCCCGGTTAGGGGTCAGGAGCAGTACTTC	CASSYAPVRGQEQYF
few	TRBV4-1	.	TRBJ2-2	TGCGCCAGCAGCCTAGTCTCCGGGGCGAACACCGGGGAGCTGTTTTTT	CASSLVSGANTGELFF
.	TRBV3-1	.	TRBJ1-4	TGTGCCAGTCGGACAACAACTAATGAAAAACTGTTTTTT	CASRTTTNEKLFF
.	TRBV29-1	.	TRBJ1-1	TGCAGCGTTGGGGGGGCCCGAACTCAGAACACTGAAGCTTTCTTT	CSVGGARTQNTEAFF
.	TRBV30	.	TRBJ1-4	TGTGCCTGGAGTTCAGGACGTGCCGAAAAACTGTTTTTT	CAWSSGRAEKLFF
.	TRBV19	TRBD2	TRBJ2-1	TGTGCCAGTAGTCCGGGACTAGGGAATGAGCAGTTCTTC	CASSPGLGNEQFF
.	TRBV5-1	.	TRBJ2-1	TGCGCCAGCAGCCCTTATGGGGGAGCGGTCTCCTACAATGAGCAGTTCTTC	CASSPYGGAVSYNEQFF
few	TRBV5-1	.	TRBJ2-2	TGCGCCAGCAGCTCCGAGTCGAACACCGGGGAGCTGTTTTTT	CASSSESNTGELFF
few	TRBV20-1	TRBD2	TRBJ2-7	TGCAGTGCTAGAGGGAAGGGCGGGAGTCATTACGAGCAGTACTTC	CSARGKGGSHYEQYF
few	TRBV5-1	.	TRBJ1-5	TGCGCCAGCAGCTCGACAGGAGGGAGCAATCAGCCCCAGCATTTT	CASSSTGGSNQPQHF
few	TRBV6-5	.	TRBJ2-7	TGTGCCAGCAGTTCAATCCGAAAGACCTACGAGCAGTACTTC	CASSSIRKTYEQYF
.	TRBV9	.	TRBJ2-2	TGTGCCAGCAGCCCAACCGCGAGTTGGAAGCTGTTTTTT	CASSPTASWKLFF
few	TRBV5-1	.	TRBJ2-1	TGCGCCAGCGGGGTCAGGACAGTCGGCAATGAGCAGTTCTTC	CASGVRTVGNEQFF